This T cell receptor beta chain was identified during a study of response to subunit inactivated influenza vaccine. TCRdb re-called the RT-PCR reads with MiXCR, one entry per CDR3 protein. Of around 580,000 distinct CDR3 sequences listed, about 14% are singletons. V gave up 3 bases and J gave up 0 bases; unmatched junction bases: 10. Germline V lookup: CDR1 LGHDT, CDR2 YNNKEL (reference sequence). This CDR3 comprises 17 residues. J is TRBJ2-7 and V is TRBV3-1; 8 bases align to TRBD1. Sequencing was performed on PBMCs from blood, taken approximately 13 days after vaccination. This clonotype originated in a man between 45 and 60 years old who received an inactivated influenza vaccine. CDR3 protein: CASSQIPNRGSSYEQYF. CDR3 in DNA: TGTGCCAGCAGCCAGATACCGAACAGGGGGAGCTCCTACGAGCAGTACTTC.